Listed here are 14 T cell receptor beta chains from one sample, sequenced in a study of cytomegalovirus exposure and HLA in healthy donors. Profiled with immunoSEQ multiplex PCR; TCRdb holds only in-frame clones, not every one. There are roughly 100,000 clones in the sample; roughly 95% occur only once, and roughly 0.9% lies in the top ten. The sequencing sample was made of PBMCs. These TCRs come from a woman aged 18-29 years in good health and CMV-seronegative.

The CDR3 sequence is CASSLVGTGYEQYF. Written as DNA, the CDR3 is TGTGCCAGCAGCTTAGTCGGGACAGGTTACGAGCAGTACTTC. V is TRBV7-9 and J is TRBJ2-7, with 8 bases identical to TRBD1. Trimming took 1 base from V and 4 from J; bases not matched to a gene: 3. This CDR3 spans 14 amino acids. Germline assignment: CDR1 SEHNR and CDR2 FQNEAQ (reference sequence).

V usage is TRBV19 and J usage is TRBJ2-2, with D possibly being TRBD2 (7 bases). V was cut by 3 bases and J by 2 bases, with 13 bases left in between. Germline assignment: CDR1 LNHDA and CDR2 SQIVND (reference sequence). This CDR3 is built from 16 residues. This CDR3 reads CASSIGRGPNTGELFF. CDR3 nucleotides: TGTGCCAGTAGTATTGGGCGGGGGCCTAACACCGGGGAGCTGTTTTTT.

The rearrangement uses TRBV6-5 and TRBJ1-1; D remains unclear. The CDR3 is 13 amino acids. The V gene lost 6 bases and the J gene lost 1 base, with 9 bases spanning the gap. Per the germline V gene, CDR1 is MNHEY and CDR2 is SVGAGI. CDR3 sequence: CASRRETNTEAFF. CDR3 in DNA: TGTGCCAGCAGGAGGGAGACGAACACTGAAGCTTTCTTT.

This rearrangement joins TRBV9 to TRBJ2-7; D remains unclear. The ends were cut back, 2 bases at V and 2 bases at J, with 11 bases in the middle. Per the germline V gene, CDR1 is SGDLS and CDR2 is YYNGEE. CDR3 length: 14 amino acids. CDR3 residues: CASSVFTEPYEQYF. CDR3 sequence (DNA): TGTGCCAGCAGCGTCTTTACTGAACCCTACGAGCAGTACTTC.

The V gene is TRBV28, the J gene TRBJ2-7, with TRBD2 matching over 8 bases. V shed 4 bases, J shed 3 bases, and the junction held 14 bases outside the gene matches. This CDR3 spans 17 amino acids. The germline V gene has CDR1 MDHEN and CDR2 SYDVKM. The CDR3 loop reads CASSSPTWGLELYEQYF. The DNA of the CDR3 is TGTGCCAGCAGTTCCCCGACTTGGGGACTAGAGCTCTACGAGCAGTACTTC.

V and J are TRBV5-1 and TRBJ1-3; TRBD1 might be the D (5 bases). Germline CDR1 and CDR2: SGHRS and YFSETQ. The CDR3 has 15 residues. V gave up 4 bases and J gave up 4 bases, with 15 bases separating them. The CDR3 DNA reads TGCGCCAGCAGCCCGGAGCCGACAGTAGGAAACACCATATATTTT. It is translated as CASSPEPTVGNTIYF.

The rearrangement joins TRBV30 to TRBJ1-2, with TRBD1 matching over 7 bases. This CDR3 is 15 amino acids long. After removal of 0 bases from V and 4 bases from J, the junction contained 8 bases not matched to a gene. CDR1 is GTSNPN, CDR2 SVGIG, per germline (reference sequence). CDR3 bases: TGTGCCTGGAGTGTAGGTCAGGGGGGCTTCTATGGCTACACCTTC. Its protein is CAWSVGQGGFYGYTF.

The V and J genes are TRBV10-3 and TRBJ2-2; TRBD1 aligns across 9 bases. V lost 6 bases and J lost 2; bases outside the gene matches: 13. CDR1 is ENHRY, CDR2 SYGVKD, per germline. This CDR3 is built from 18 residues. The CDR3 spells CAIREALGTGKNTGELFF. CDR3 nucleotides: TGTGCCATCAGAGAAGCGTTGGGGACAGGGAAAAACACCGGGGAGCTGTTTTTT.

This clone was recorded a few times. Other DNA sequences in the sample encode the same CDR3. The chain uses TRBV18 and TRBJ2-7; TRBD1 might be the D (5 bases). The CDR3 runs to 12 residues. The germline V and J ends were trimmed by 3 bases and 3 bases, with 6 bases remaining between them. Germline V gene sequence: CDR1 KGHSH, CDR2 LQKENI. CDR3 sequence (DNA): TGTGCCAGCTCACCTGACAGCTACGAGCAGTACTTC. Its protein product is CASSPDSYEQYF.

The genes are TRBV14 and TRBJ2-3; TRBD2 might be the D (5 bases). The CDR3 consists of 13 residues. Per germline, CDR1 SGHDN and CDR2 FVKESK. Trimming pared 3 bases from V and 3 bases from J, leaving 7 bases between. The CDR3 loop reads CASSHLATDTQYF. Written as DNA, the CDR3 is TGTGCCAGCAGCCACTTAGCGACAGATACGCAGTATTTT. The full variable domain, in which reference TRBV14 and TRBJ2-3 provide the parts outside the CDR3, is EAGVTQFPSHSVIEKGQTVTLRCDPISGHDNLYWYRRVMGKEIKFLLHFVKESKQDESGMPNNRFLAERTGGTYSTLKVQPAELEDSGVYFCASSHLATDTQYFGPGTRLTVL.

This rearrangement joins TRBV5-1 to TRBJ2-7, with TRBD2 matching 11 bases. Looked up from germline, CDR1 is SGHRS and CDR2 is YFSETQ. After removal of 5 bases from V and 3 bases from J, the junction contained 4 bases not matched to a gene. The CDR3 extends over 14 amino acids. This CDR3 is CASRPGLADYEQYF. DNA of the CDR3: TGCGCCAGCAGGCCGGGACTAGCGGACTACGAGCAGTACTTC. The full variable domain, its missing parts supplied by reference TRBV5-1 and TRBJ2-7, is KAGVTQTPRYLIKTRGQQVTLSCSPISGHRSVSWYQQTPGQGLQFLFEYFSETQRNKGNFPGRFSGRQFSNSRSEMNVSTLELGDSALYLCASRPGLADYEQYFGPGTRLTVT.

This clone has a handful of counts. The chain combines TRBV25-1 with TRBJ1-3; 7 nucleotides align to TRBD1. Germline CDR1 MGHDK, CDR2 SYGVNS. With V trimmed by 2 bases and J by 8 bases, 6 bases remained unmatched. CDR3 size: 14 residues. For the CDR3, the DNA is TGTGCCAGCAGTGAAAGAGACAGGGTCGACACCATATATTTT. It is translated as CASSERDRVDTIYF.

The rearrangement uses TRBV7-2 and TRBJ2-1; tentatively, D is TRBD2 (5 bases). The V gene's germline CDR1 is SGHTA and CDR2 FQGNSA. Between the trimmed V and J ends, which lost 2 bases and 1 base, there was a span of 12 bases. The CDR3 has 16 residues. The chain's CDR3 is CASSLSGLRSYNEQFF. CDR3 DNA sequence: TGTGCCAGCAGCTTAAGCGGATTGAGGTCCTACAATGAGCAGTTCTTC.

The J gene is TRBJ1-4, the V gene TRBV7-9; TRBD1 matches at 10 bases. This CDR3 has 14 amino acids. J was trimmed by 8 bases and V by 4 bases; bases with no gene match: 4. Per germline, CDR1 SEHNR and CDR2 FQNEAQ (reference sequence). This CDR3 reads CASSSRTGGEKLFF. In nucleotides, the CDR3 is TGTGCCAGCAGCTCGCGGACAGGGGGGGAAAAACTGTTTTTT. Full variable domain (outside the CDR3, taken from reference TRBV7-9 and TRBJ1-4): DTGVSQNPRHKITKRGQNVTFRCDPISEHNRLYWYRQTLGQGPEFLTYFQNEAQLEKSRLLSDRFSAERPKGSFSTLEIQRTEQGDSAMYLCASSSRTGGEKLFFGSGTQLSVL.